Sequencing of this TCR beta chain was carried out in a study of blood T cell repertoires in COVID-19. Turning to the study itself: The samples span acute and convalescent COVID-19 from the United States, Italy and Spain. PBMCs, B-cell-depleted T cells, or T cells were the source of the cDNA or gDNA that made up the material.

Cohorts were determined from participant-reported clinical history. Produced via immunoSEQ multiplex PCR; TCRdb's table is partial and in-frame only. The sample has 200,000 or so clones; roughly 85% are singletons. Germline CDR1 and CDR2: MGHRA and YSYEKL. This CDR3 spans 14 amino acids. Trimming took off 3 bases at V and 1 base at J, with 7 bases between the two ends. The chain couples TRBV4-1 to TRBJ1-3; D call uncertain. The receptor's source is a woman between 40 and 50 years old with acute COVID-19. Sample: PBMCs or T cells enriched from blood (not recorded which). CDR3 amino acids: CASSQEDSGNTIYF. For the CDR3, the DNA is TGCGCCAGCAGCCAGGAGGATTCTGGAAACACCATATATTTT.